This T cell receptor beta chain was sequenced for a study of blood T cell repertoires in COVID-19. Across the study: The United States, Italy and Spain provided the acute and convalescent COVID-19 samples.

Recruits, aged about 18 to 95 years, lived in 20 to 30 US areas. Many counts were recorded for this clone. Here immunoSEQ multiplex PCR was the method, and the copy in TCRdb shows in-frame clones only, minus some. The data show roughly 400,000 clones, roughly 84% seen once. The ends were cut back, 0 bases at V and 16 bases at J, with 20 bases in the middle. Germline CDR1 and CDR2: SGHRS and YFSETQ. The CDR3 has 15 residues. The chain combines TRBV5-1 with TRBJ1-6; D not resolved. This TCR was sampled from a woman younger than 35 who had been exposed to COVID-19. The sample consisted of PBMCs or T cells enriched from blood (not recorded which). The CDR3 region has the DNA TGCGCCAGCAGCTTGGCCGGCCCCAGGAGCGGGAAACTCCACTTT. Protein: CASSLAGPRSGKLHF. The entire variable domain, with the rest obtained from reference TRBV5-1 and TRBJ1-6, is as follows: KAGVTQTPRYLIKTRGQQVTLSCSPISGHRSVSWYQQTPGQGLQFLFEYFSETQRNKGNFPGRFSGRQFSNSRSEMNVSTLELGDSALYLCASSLAGPRSGKLHFGNGTRLTVT.